This T cell receptor beta chain was profiled in a study of human T cells and chemical hapten exposure. TCRdb redid the calling of the RACE reads with MiXCR, one entry per CDR3 protein. Of 38,000 or so distinct CDR3 sequences in the sample, over 7.5% are singletons; the top ten hold over 20%. Time point reported: patch test 3, about 24 weeks after DPC sensitization. Indicated treatment: therapeutic diphenylcyclopropenone sensitization with weekly scalp DPC. It was from unfractionated whole blood that total RNA was extracted. The V gene's germline CDR1 is SQVTM and CDR2 ANQGSEA. Trimming removed 4 bases from V and 0 bases from J, with 11 bases in between. The CDR3 covers 14 residues. Many counts were recorded for this clonotype.

The origin of this receptor is a man aged 50 or older with alopecia areata. Some clones in this sample may be carry-over from other donors' samples. The specimen was whole blood, collected in connection with sensitization to the hapten diphenylcyclopropenone (DPC). The chain carries TRBV29-1 and TRBJ2-3; D remains unclear. The CDR3 spells CSVGSPSSTDTQYF. The DNA of the CDR3 is TGCAGCGTTGGAAGTCCCTCTAGCACAGATACGCAGTATTTT.